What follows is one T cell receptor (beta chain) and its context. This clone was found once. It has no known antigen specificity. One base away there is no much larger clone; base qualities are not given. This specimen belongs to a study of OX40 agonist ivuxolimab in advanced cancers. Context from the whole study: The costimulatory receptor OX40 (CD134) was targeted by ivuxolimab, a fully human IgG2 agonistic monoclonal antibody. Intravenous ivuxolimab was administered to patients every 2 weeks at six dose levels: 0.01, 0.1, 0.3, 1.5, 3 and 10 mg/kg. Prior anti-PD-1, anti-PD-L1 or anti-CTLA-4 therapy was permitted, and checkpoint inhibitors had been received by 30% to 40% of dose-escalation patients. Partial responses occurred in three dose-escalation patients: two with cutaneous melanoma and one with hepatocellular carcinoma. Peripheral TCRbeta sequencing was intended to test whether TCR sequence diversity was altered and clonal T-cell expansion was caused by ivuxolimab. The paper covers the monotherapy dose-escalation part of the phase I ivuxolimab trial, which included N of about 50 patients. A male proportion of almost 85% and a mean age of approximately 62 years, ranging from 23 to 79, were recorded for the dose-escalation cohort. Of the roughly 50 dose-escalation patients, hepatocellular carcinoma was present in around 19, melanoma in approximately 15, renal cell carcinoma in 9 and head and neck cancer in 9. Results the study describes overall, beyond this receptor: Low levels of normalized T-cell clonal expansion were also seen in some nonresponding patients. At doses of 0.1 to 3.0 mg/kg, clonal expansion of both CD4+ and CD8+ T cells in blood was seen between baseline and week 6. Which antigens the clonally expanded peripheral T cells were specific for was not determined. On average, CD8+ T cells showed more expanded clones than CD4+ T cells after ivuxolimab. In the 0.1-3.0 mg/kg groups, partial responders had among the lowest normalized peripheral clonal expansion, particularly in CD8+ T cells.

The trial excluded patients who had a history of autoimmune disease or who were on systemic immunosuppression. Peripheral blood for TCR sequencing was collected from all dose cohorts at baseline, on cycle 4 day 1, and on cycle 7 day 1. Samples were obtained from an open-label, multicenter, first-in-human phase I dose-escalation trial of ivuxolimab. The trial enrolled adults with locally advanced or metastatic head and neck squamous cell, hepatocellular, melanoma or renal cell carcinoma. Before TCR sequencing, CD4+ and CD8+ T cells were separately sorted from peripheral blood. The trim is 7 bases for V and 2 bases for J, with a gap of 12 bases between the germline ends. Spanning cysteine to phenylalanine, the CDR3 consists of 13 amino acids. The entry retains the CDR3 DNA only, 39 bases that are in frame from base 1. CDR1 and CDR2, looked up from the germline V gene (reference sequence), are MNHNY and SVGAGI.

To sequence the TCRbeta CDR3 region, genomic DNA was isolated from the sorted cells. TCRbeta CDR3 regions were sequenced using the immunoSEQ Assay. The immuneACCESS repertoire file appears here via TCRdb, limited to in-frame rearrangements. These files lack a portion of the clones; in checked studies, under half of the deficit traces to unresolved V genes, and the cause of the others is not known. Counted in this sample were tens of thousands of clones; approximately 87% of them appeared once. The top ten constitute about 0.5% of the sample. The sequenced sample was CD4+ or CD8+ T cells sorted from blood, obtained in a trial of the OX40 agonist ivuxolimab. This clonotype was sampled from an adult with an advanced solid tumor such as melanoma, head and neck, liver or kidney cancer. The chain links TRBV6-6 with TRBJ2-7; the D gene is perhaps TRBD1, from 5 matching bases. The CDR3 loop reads CASTRGGTYEQYF. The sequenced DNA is TGTGCCAGCACTAGGGGCGGTACCTACGAGCAGTACTTC.